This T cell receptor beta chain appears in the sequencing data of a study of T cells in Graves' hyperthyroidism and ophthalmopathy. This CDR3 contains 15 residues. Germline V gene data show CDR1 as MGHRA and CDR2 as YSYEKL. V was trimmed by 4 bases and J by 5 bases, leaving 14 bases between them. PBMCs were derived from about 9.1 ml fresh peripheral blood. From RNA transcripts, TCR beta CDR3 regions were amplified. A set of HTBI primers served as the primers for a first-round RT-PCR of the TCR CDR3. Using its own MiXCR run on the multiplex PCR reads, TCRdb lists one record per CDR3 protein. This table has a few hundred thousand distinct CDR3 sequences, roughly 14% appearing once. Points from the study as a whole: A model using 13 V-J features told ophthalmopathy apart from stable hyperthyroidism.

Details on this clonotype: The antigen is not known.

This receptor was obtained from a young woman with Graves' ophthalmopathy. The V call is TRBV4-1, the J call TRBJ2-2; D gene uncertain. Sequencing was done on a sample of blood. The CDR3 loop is CASSRETSDTGELFF. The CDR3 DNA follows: TGCGCCAGCAGCCGCGAGACCTCAGATACCGGGGAGCTGTTTTTT.